This T cell receptor (beta chain) was identified during a study of a mutant IDH1 vaccine in newly diagnosed glioma. Study-level information: Pretreatment consisted of radiotherapy, temozolomide, or both, with most receiving both.

The length of the CDR3 is 17 residues. Germline V CDR1 and CDR2: SGDLS, YYNGEE. Losses at the gene ends were 0 bases for V and 6 bases for J; bases not matched to a gene: 5. Time point specified: week 47, end of study. Topical imiquimod accompanied each vaccine dose, which consisted of 300 ug of mutant IDH1 20-mer peptide. The vaccination schedule gave patients eight doses in weeks 1, 3, 5, 7, 11, 15, 19 and 23. Study results and limitations: It was just under 95% of patients that developed vaccine-induced immune responses.

The assay was immunoSEQ multiplex PCR, and TCRdb's table has in-frame clones only and misses some. Here the sample spans 56,000 or so clones, over 60% being singletons. Details on this clone: No antigen is known for it.

This TCR was sampled from a middle-aged woman with glioma. Some clones in this sample may be carry-over from other donors' samples. The genes are TRBV9 and TRBJ2-3; 15 bases align to TRBD2. The sequenced sample was PBMCs, obtained from a glioma patient whose treatment included an IDH1 peptide vaccine. The CDR3 coding sequence is TGTGCCAGCAGCGTAGCCGGGACTAGCGGGGGGTCGGATACGCAGTATTTT. This translates into CASSVAGTSGGSDTQYF.